Detailed here is one TCR beta chain. How the authors handled the data: Estimation of nucleated cell counts relied on the amplification of reference gene primers. Profiled with immunoSEQ multiplex PCR; TCRdb holds only in-frame clones, not every one. V and J calls and clone size are as listed in that table; D and trimming were resolved from the DNA. The sample contains roughly 330,000 clones, 85% to 90% of which appear only once. This entry comes from a study of blood T cell repertoires in COVID-19. The overall study: The study drew acute and convalescent COVID-19 samples from the United States, Italy and Spain. PBMCs, B-cell-depleted T cells, or T cells provided the cDNA or gDNA that made up the material.

Germline V CDR1 and CDR2: SEHNR, FQNEAQ (reference sequence). The CDR3 has 13 amino acids. V lost 5 bases and J 3 bases, leaving 10 bases between the germline ends. The clonotype comes from a woman aged 50 to 60 with active or convalescent COVID-19. The sample taken for sequencing was peripheral blood. V is TRBV7-9 and J is TRBJ1-1, with D maybe TRBD1 (5 bases). CDR3 protein: CASSHRTYTEAFF. Here the CDR3 DNA reads TGTGCCAGCAGCCATCGGACATACACTGAAGCTTTCTTT.